This is a list of T cell receptor beta chains from one sample in a study of vaccination and CD4 T cells after COVID-19. These TCRs' antigens remain unknown. TCRdb passed the PCR reads through MiXCR, listing each CDR3 protein once. In the table there are tens of thousands of distinct CDR3 sequences, around two fifths of which are singletons. Sequencing used CD4+ T cells from blood, cultured in vitro, obtained about 7 months after SARS-CoV-2 vaccination. These receptors were taken from a human donor who had recovered from COVID-19. Both conserved end residues are part of each CDR3. Fields, in order: V gene, CDR3 protein.

V: TRBV20-1; CDR3: CSASDRGIADTQYF
V: TRBV20-1; CDR3: CSALDDREETQYF
V: TRBV7-2; CDR3: CASSPQAPGLAGEQYF
V: TRBV7-3; CDR3: CASSLDRENTEAFF
V: TRBV2; CDR3: CASSQTTENTEAFF
V: TRBV5-1; CDR3: CASSPGLAGQETQYF
V: TRBV20-1; CDR3: CSASSAGVVTDTQYF
V: TRBV4-2; CDR3: CASSLPMGVTDTQYF
V: TRBV6-2/TRBV6-3; CDR3: CASSYAGRYEQYF
V: TRBV20-1; CDR3: CSARNPLGGAGVTQYF
V: TRBV15; CDR3: CATSSPDRGGETQYF
V: TRBV6-1; CDR3: CASSEGRVELFF
V: TRBV20-1; CDR3: CSAVHARGSPLHF
V: TRBV6-1; CDR3: CASRTSAGLAGGGSYNEQFF
V: TRBV6-1; CDR3: CASRRTSGIAYEQYF
V: TRBV20-1; CDR3: CSAPHQETQYF
V: TRBV6-1; CDR3: CASRRQYTDTQYF
V: TRBV6-4; CDR3: CASSDSPTDTQYF
V: TRBV27; CDR3: CASSLGLGQPDSPLHF
V: TRBV7-2; CDR3: CASSLARNQPQHF
V: TRBV29-1; CDR3: CSGRLAGVLDTQYF
V: TRBV12-3/TRBV12-4; CDR3: CASGSGLALYEQYF
V: TRBV19; CDR3: CASSILADSYEQYF
V: TRBV20-1; CDR3: CSARSSVAGVNDEQYF
V: TRBV5-4; CDR3: CASSSGLAQHNEQFF
V: TRBV20-1; CDR3: CSGAGQRDYEQYF
V: TRBV15; CDR3: CATSRGAGNQPQHF
V: TRBV7-9; CDR3: CASSFYTDTQYF